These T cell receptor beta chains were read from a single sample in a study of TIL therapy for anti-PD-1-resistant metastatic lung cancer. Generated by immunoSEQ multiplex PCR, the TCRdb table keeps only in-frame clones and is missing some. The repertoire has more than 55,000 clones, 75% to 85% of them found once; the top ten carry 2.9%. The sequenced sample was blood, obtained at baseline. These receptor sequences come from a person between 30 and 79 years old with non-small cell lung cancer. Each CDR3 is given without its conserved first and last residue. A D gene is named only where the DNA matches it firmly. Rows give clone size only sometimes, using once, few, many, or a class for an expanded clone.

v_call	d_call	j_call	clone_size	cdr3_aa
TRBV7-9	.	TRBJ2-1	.	ASSLVGARSNEQF
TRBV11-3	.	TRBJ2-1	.	ASSPGGPFYEQF
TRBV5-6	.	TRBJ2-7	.	ASSLMDSPEQY
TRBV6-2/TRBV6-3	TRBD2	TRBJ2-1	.	ASSSGTSVRSSYNEQF
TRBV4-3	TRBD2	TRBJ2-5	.	ASSQNLAGGPGETQY
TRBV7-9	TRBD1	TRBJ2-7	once	ASSSRTGPEQY
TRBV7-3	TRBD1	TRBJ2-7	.	ASSSDRGREQY
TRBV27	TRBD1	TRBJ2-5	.	ASSVSGQGKTQY
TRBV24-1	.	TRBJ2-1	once	ATSDSIYNEQF
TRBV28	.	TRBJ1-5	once	ASTIGAVNQPQH
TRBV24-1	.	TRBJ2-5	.	ATSDPHGRERQETQY
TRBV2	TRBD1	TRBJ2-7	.	ASSDEWDRVDEQY
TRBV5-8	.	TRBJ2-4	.	ASSWGAPFGNIQY
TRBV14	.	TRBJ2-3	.	ASSRSGSSDTQY
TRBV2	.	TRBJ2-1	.	ASSDRRDVANEQF
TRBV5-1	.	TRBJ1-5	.	ASSLEGIWQPQH
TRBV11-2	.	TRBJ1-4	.	ASSREYNEKLF
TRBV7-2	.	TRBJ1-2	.	ASSLYRNYGYT
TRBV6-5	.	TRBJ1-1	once	ASRSGENTEAF
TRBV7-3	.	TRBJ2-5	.	ASSLKGSQTQY
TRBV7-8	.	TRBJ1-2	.	ASSLQGRPNYGYT
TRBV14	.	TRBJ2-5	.	ASSQGWSETQY